This TCR beta chain was sequenced in a study of PD-1 blockade in classical Hodgkin lymphoma. Study-level findings and limits: The diversity seen at baseline in complete responders resembled that of newly diagnosed patients.

Every patient had relapsed following autologous stem cell transplantation, and cohorts differed in brentuximab vedotin exposure. Magnetic negative selection served to purify CD4+ T cells out of PBMCs that had been thawed. Method: immunoSEQ multiplex PCR; TCRdb's copy keeps in-frame clones and lacks some. This table holds about 23,000 clones, 65% to 85% found once. With regard to this clone: The antigen is unknown.

The receptor was derived from a human donor with classical Hodgkin lymphoma. The sequenced sample was CD4+ T cells from blood, obtained at baseline.

CDR3 DNA: TGCGCCAGCAGCTTGGCCCCGGGGGCGGAAAAACTGTTTTTT. This gives the protein CASSLAPGAEKLFF. The chain carries TRBV5-1 and TRBJ1-4; TRBD1 might be the D (6 bases). CDR1 and CDR2 from the germline V gene are SGHRS and YFSETQ. V lost 0 bases, J lost 8 bases, and 11 bases lay in between. There are 14 residues in the CDR3.